This TCR beta chain was profiled in a study of vaccination effects on CD4 cells after COVID-19. This CDR3 is built from 14 residues. V trimming: 2 bases; J trimming: 7 bases; junction bases outside the gene matches: 5. The germline gives CDR1 MNHEY, CDR2 SVGEGT. A remark on this clone: The antigen remains unidentified.

This table comes from immunoSEQ multiplex PCR, and its TCRdb copy is limited to in-frame clones, with some not included. The sample records tens of thousands of clones, roughly 70% being singletons. Whole-study findings and limits: Cross-reactivity with common cold coronaviruses was shown by only 1 of 255 vaccine-induced clones in healthy vaccinees.

Under the ViraFEST assay, PBMC were stimulated with viral peptide pools so that antigen-specific CD4+ T cells expanded. Sequencing was performed afterwards. Culture proceeded for nine to eleven days, and CD4+ T cells were then isolated. People in the vaccine group had not been infected with SARS-CoV-2 before, and their nucleocapsid antibodies were negative. This chain connects TRBV6-2 or TRBV6-3 to TRBJ1-2; 9 nucleotides line up with TRBD1. The sequencing here drew on CD4+ T cells from PBMCs cultured with HCoV-OC43 spike peptides, taken before COVID-19 vaccination. Subset described: HCoV-OC43 spike overlapping peptide pool stimulation. This TCR derives from a human donor who received a COVID-19 vaccine. Written as DNA, the CDR3 is TGTGCCAGCAGTTACACCGGGACAGGGCGTGGCTACACCTTC. Translated: CASSYTGTGRGYTF.